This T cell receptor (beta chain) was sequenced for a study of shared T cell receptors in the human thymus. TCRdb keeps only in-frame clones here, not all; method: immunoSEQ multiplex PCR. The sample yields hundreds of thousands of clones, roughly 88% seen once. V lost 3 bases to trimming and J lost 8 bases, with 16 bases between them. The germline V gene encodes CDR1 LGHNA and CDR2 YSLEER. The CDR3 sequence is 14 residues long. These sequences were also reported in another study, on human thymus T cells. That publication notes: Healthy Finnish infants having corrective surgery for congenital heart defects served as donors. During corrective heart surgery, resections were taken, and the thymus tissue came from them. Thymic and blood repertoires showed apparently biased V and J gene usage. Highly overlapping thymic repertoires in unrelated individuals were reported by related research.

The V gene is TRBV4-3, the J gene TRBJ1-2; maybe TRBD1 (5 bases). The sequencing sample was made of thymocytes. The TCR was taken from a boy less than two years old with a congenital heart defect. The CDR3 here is CASSHTGTPIGYTF. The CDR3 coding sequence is TGCGCCAGCAGCCACACCGGGACTCCTATAGGCTACACCTTC.